Detailed here is one T cell receptor beta chain. Its antigen is not known. Trimming took 0 bases from V and 5 from J, leaving 11 bases between them. The CDR3 runs to 14 residues. The germline V gene has CDR1 SGDLS and CDR2 YYNGEE. The sample belongs to a study of response to subunit inactivated influenza vaccine. Study-wide points: Every seasonal influenza vaccination brings in few new T cells, the authors suggested.

From the RT-PCR reads, TCRdb called clonotypes with MiXCR, one entry per CDR3 protein. The sample lists 530,000 or so distinct CDR3 sequences; about 10% were seen once. The sequencing used PBMCs from blood, collected on the day of vaccination. The sequence derives from a man aged 45-65 years who received an inactivated influenza vaccine. The chain couples TRBV9 to TRBJ2-5; D is uncertain. The CDR3 nucleotides are TGTGCCAGCAGCGTAGAGCCCGGCCGGGAGACCCAGTACTTC. This encodes CASSVEPGRETQYF.